One TCR beta chain is described in this entry. This clonotype was detected ten times or more. No antigen is known for it. Within one base of it there is no much larger clone, and no base qualities were kept. The method behind the library was multiplex PCR. Sequencing instrument: Illumina HiSeq 4000. To build TCR beta libraries, CDR3 regions were amplified by Arm-PCR using iRepertoire HTBI primers. Before sequencing, the PCR products underwent gel purification. As for how the authors treated the data: A total of 60 to 80 TRBV and approximately 15 TRBJ segments were identified across samples and were used for gene usage analysis of CDR3 amino acid clonotypes. Filtered high-quality paired reads were merged into contigs using COPE and FqMerger. BLAST was used to align contigs to the IMGT TRBV, TRBD and TRBJ reference genes, and CDR3 was defined following IMGT. Any clonotype with a frequency above 0.1% was classified as a highly expanded clone. Shannon entropy was used to measure repertoire diversity, and the Gini coefficient was used to measure V-J evenness. A clonotype was considered public if more than one individual shared it. TCRdb applied fastp at Q25 and MiXCR to the public reads, then kept only in-frame beta chains. Under each unique CDR3 protein, matching rows form one entry showing the most common genes and DNA. It is TCRdb's table, rather than the study itself, that gives the V and J calls and clone size. Across this sample there are 350,000 to 450,000 distinct CDR3 sequences, with 15% seen only once. Jointly, the top ten make up over 7% of the sample.

The time point label, read with the paper, signifies: newly diagnosed GD, antithyroid drugs for less than 3 months. For both TCR sequencing and RNA sequencing, RNA was extracted from PBMCs using TRIzol. The diagnosis of Graves' disease followed American Thyroid Association guidelines. The patients came from an endocrinology department in Xi'an, China. Each patient gave around 9.2 milliliters of peripheral blood, collected in an EDTA anticoagulant tube. PBMCs were isolated by Ficoll Paque Plus density gradient separation without further T cell sorting. An Agilent 2100 Bioanalyzer and agarose gel were used to check RNA quality, while a NanoDrop 2000 measured RNA concentration. CDR3 length: 17 amino acids, cysteine to phenylalanine. The kept DNA is CDR3 alone, 51 bases in frame from the first base. Sequences MNHEY (CDR1) and SVGEGT (CDR2) are obtained from the germline V gene. The V end loses 6 bases and the J end loses 8 bases, and a stretch of 27 bases separates them.

This entry belongs to a study of regulatory T cells in long-lasting Graves disease (dated by TCRdb to the early 2020s). Background for the entire study: Antithyroid drugs had been taken for less than 3 months by newly diagnosed Graves' disease patients. TCR sequencing covered some 13 persistent and roughly 20 newly diagnosed Graves' disease patients, some 35 samples in total. The study was registered as a clinical trial and conducted in China. This study used TCR sequencing and RNA sequencing of peripheral blood to compare persistent Graves' disease patients against newly diagnosed Graves' disease patients.

Beyond this particular receptor, the publication reports: The authors acknowledged the small sample size as a limitation that may reduce accuracy. A larger number of public clonotypes was shared among persistent patients (around 3,000) than among newly diagnosed patients (around 970). Sequencing and analysis were restricted to the TCR beta chain. Persistent disease showed preferential use of TRBV28, TRBJ1-2 and TRBJ2-5, whereas newly diagnosed disease favored TRBV20-1 and TRBJ2-1. Because the primary lesion, thyroid tissue, could not be accessed, the study looked at peripheral blood alone. Compared with newly diagnosed patients, patients with persistent Graves' disease had lower TCR Shannon entropy and fewer highly expanded clones, which suggests clonal expansion.

This sample also belongs to another study, concerning T cells in Graves' hyperthyroidism and ophthalmopathy. As the second paper documents: A patient counted as having stable Graves' hyperthyroidism if no progression to ophthalmopathy occurred over 18 months of follow-up. Hyperthyroidism patients were newly diagnosed, with disease duration under 2 months, and aged 18 to 65 years. Exclusion was applied to patients with uncontrolled infections, other autoimmune diseases, pregnancy or lactation. Diagnoses relied on clinical symptoms, serum thyroxine and TRAb, thyroid ultrasound and orbital computed tomography. For the first round of RT-PCR on the TCR CDR3, the HTBI primer set was used together with the Qiagen OneStep RT-PCR kit. Blood samples also contained most of the expanded thyroid clonotypes (frequency above 0.001), which suggests that blood repertoires may reflect thyroid immune responses. Ophthalmopathy was separated from stable hyperthyroidism by a 13 V-J signature model, with approximately 86% sensitivity and approximately 81% specificity obtained in cross-validation and 80%/75% obtained in testing. In validation, the model predicted progression to ophthalmopathy a median of about 5.9 months before onset, with about 71% sensitivity and about 72% specificity. TCR V-J signatures able to tell the groups apart were searched for in a discovery cohort of 90 to 100 patients, of whom 43 had Graves' ophthalmopathy and 55 to 65 had stable Graves' hyperthyroidism. Prospective prediction of ophthalmopathy was tested in an independent validation cohort of 18 to 20 hyperthyroidism patients and 15 to 17 patients who later progressed to ophthalmopathy. For training and testing, the 100 or so patients in the discovery cohort were randomly divided in a 7:3 ratio. In addition, the study compared T-cell repertoires in thyroid tissue and in blood from 6 or 7 Graves' hyperthyroidism patients. After blood sampling, hyperthyroidism patients were treated with methimazole at a starting dose of 30 mg daily, and ophthalmopathy patients were treated with high-dose intravenous methylprednisolone. A second multiplex PCR round built the libraries, followed by size selection and purification. Sequencing of the libraries was done on an Illumina HiSeq2000 using paired-end 100 bp reads. SOAPnuke was used to process the raw data, removing reads that contained adapters or uncalled bases, had a mean Phred below 15, or lacked an exact match to the constant primer or identifier. High-quality paired reads were merged with COPE v1.2.5, and unique nucleotide sequences were defined as clonotypes. MiTCR v1.1 was used to align clonotypes to the IMGT TRBV, TRBD and TRBJ reference segments. The analysis was restricted to V-J combinations with a frequency above 0.0001, which together covered approximately 99% of the repertoires. A TCS score was defined as the ratio of F50 (clonal expansion) to E x V (chaos), with BLOSUM62-based TCRdist applied between CDR3 peptides within each V-J. Welch's t-statistics and random forest reduced 500 to 650 V-J features to roughly 13, which were used in a naive Bayes classifier (R e1071). Sample size was not statistically predetermined, and investigators were not blinded to group allocation. The paper reports TCR Vbeta CDR3 sequencing of approximately 140 peripheral blood samples: around 45 ophthalmopathy, roughly 80 hyperthyroidism and approximately 17 progressor patients.

The sequenced sample was peripheral blood mononuclear cells (PBMCs), obtained at new diagnosis, from a patient treated with antithyroid drugs. Here the chain combines TRBV6-2 or TRBV6-3 and TRBJ2-3; D gene: possibly TRBD1, on 6 matching bases. This clonotype was obtained from a woman in her 40s with Graves disease. Donor details come from another sample of the same person, matched by shared clones. The CDR3 has the sequence CASRPPSRQGKSATQYF. The DNA sequence is given as TGTGCCAGCAGACCACCAAGCCGGCAGGGGAAAAGCGCTACGCAGTATTTT.